This TCR beta chain derives from a study of blood T cell repertoires in COVID-19. Study-wide context: Sources were T cells, B-cell-depleted T cells, or PBMCs; the material itself was cDNA or gDNA.

Original methodology: Estimation of nucleated cell counts relied on the amplification of reference gene primers. TCRdb keeps only in-frame clones here, not all; method: immunoSEQ multiplex PCR. V and J calls and clone size are copied from that table; D and trimming were computed from the DNA. The sample records around 150,000 clones, approximately 80% being singletons. Enrollment of patients from Seattle took place during active infection, with longitudinal follow-up. CDR1 is SNHLY and CDR2 is FYNNEI in the germline V gene. This CDR3 contains 15 residues. J gave up 6 bases and V 3 bases, and 5 bases lay outside the gene matches.

The chain has TRBV2 and TRBJ1-5; TRBD1 matches 10 bases. The sequencing input was peripheral blood. This clonotype originated in a woman aged 35 to 49 with COVID-19, enrolled during active disease. CDR3 amino acids: CASSETGGRFQPQHF. The DNA for the CDR3 is TGTGCCAGCAGTGAGACAGGGGGCAGATTTCAGCCCCAGCATTTT. Complete variable domain (other parts from reference TRBV2 and TRBJ1-5): EPEVTQTPSHQVTQMGQEVILRCVPISNHLYFYWYRQILGQKVEFLVSFYNNEISEKSEIFDDQFSVERPDGSNFTLKIRSTKLEDSAMYFCASSETGGRFQPQHFGDGTRLSIL.